Sequencing of this T cell receptor (beta chain) was carried out in a study of regulatory T cells in long-lasting Graves disease. The CDR3 spans 15 residues. CDR1 and CDR2 from the germline V gene are SGHNT and YENEEA. J was trimmed by 2 bases and V by 5 bases; bases with no gene match: 6. Indicated time point: newly diagnosed GD, antithyroid drugs for less than 3 months. With RNA extracted from PBMCs as input, the TCR library was made. Relying on iRepertoire HTBI primers and Arm-PCR of CDR3 regions, the team built TCR beta libraries. Using its own MiXCR run on the multiplex PCR reads, TCRdb lists one record per CDR3 protein. Of 400,000 to 550,000 distinct CDR3 sequences in the sample, 15% were seen once. This clonotype was picked up many times. These data were likewise used in another study, on T cells in Graves' hyperthyroidism and ophthalmopathy. According to that study: Graves' hyperthyroidism was deemed stable absent ophthalmopathy progression within 18 months.

The sequenced sample was peripheral blood mononuclear cells (PBMCs), obtained at new diagnosis, from a patient treated with antithyroid drugs. The chain recombines TRBV11-3 with TRBJ2-1; 7 nucleotides match TRBD2. The sequence was obtained from a woman aged 25 to 39 with Graves disease. The CDR3 nucleotides are TGTGCCAGCAGCAGGTCTAGCGGAACCTACAATGAGCAGTTCTTC. As protein: CASSRSSGTYNEQFF.